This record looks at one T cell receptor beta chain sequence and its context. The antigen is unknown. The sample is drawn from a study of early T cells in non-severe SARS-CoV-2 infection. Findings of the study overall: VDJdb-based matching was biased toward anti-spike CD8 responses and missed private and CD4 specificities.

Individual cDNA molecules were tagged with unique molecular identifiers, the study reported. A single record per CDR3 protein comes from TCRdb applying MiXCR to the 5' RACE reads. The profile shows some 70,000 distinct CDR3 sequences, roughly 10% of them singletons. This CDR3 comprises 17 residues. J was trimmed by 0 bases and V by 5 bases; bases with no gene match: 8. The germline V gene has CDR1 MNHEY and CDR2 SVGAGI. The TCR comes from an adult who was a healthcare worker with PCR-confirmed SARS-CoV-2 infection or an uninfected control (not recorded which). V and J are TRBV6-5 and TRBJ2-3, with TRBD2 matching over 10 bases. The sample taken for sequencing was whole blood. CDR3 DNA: TGTGCCAGCAGTAAACAGCGGGGGGGCCTTAGCACAGATACGCAGTATTTT. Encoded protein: CASSKQRGGLSTDTQYF.